The 28 T cell receptor beta chains given below trace back to one sample, sequenced in a study of molecular identifiers for immune sequencing clone quantification. TCRdb called the PCR reads again in MiXCR, with one record for every CDR3 protein. The table has around 460,000 distinct CDR3 sequences, roughly 26% seen once; the top ten hold around 0.78%. The sample consisted of naive CD8+ T cells from blood, with Jurkat cell RNA spiked in. Noted subset: FACS-sorted CD8+CD4-CCR7+CD45RA+ naive T cells. The receptors shown here come from a human donor in good health. Some libraries in this study had Jurkat cell RNA spiked in.

The rearrangement joins TRBV7-9 to TRBJ2-7; either TRBD1 or TRBD2 may fit D (5 bases each). Looked up from germline, CDR1 is SEHNR and CDR2 is FQNEAQ (reference sequence). V dropped 3 bases and J dropped 7 bases, with 19 bases sitting between them. The length of the CDR3 is 15 residues. As DNA, the CDR3 is TGTGCCAGCAGCTTGGGGACCTCCGTGTTAGTAGAGCAGTACTTC. It encodes CASSLGTSVLVEQYF.

This clonotype has only a few counts. The chain carries TRBV20-1 and TRBJ2-7; 14 bases map to TRBD2. J was trimmed by 6 bases and V by 3 bases; bases with no gene match: 4. This CDR3 contains 14 residues. CDR1 and CDR2 from the germline V gene are DFQATT and SNEGSKA (reference sequence). DNA for the CDR3: TGCAGTGCTAGGGGGACTAGCGGGAGTGCCGAGCAGTACTTC. It yields the protein CSARGTSGSAEQYF.

V and J are TRBV30 and TRBJ1-1, with D uncertain. The germline gives CDR1 GTSNPN, CDR2 SVGIG (reference sequence). Trimming stripped 1 base from V and 7 bases from J, with 13 bases between. There are 13 residues in the CDR3. The CDR3 here is CAWSASGWDEAFF. CDR3 coding DNA: TGTGCCTGGAGTGCCTCTGGTTGGGATGAAGCTTTCTTT.

V and J are TRBV6-5 and TRBJ2-5, with 16 bases lining up with TRBD2. CDR1 and CDR2 from the germline V gene are MNHEY and SVGAGI. The CDR3 sequence is 17 residues long. Germline trimming cut 2 bases from V and 3 bases from J; bases unmatched to any gene: 3. The CDR3 spells CASSYGTSGRAEETQYF. Written as DNA, the CDR3 is TGTGCCAGCAGTTACGGGACTAGCGGGAGGGCCGAAGAGACCCAGTACTTC.

This clonotype showed up just a few times. V is TRBV2 and J is TRBJ1-3, with TRBD1 matching 7 bases. V trimming: 3 bases; J trimming: 2 bases; junction bases outside the gene matches: 4. Germline V gene data show CDR1 as SNHLY and CDR2 as FYNNEI. This CDR3 comprises 15 residues. The CDR3 spells CASSEGQTAGNTIYF. The CDR3 region has the DNA TGTGCCAGCAGTGAGGGACAGACGGCTGGAAACACCATATATTTT.

Ten or more counts support this clonotype. The CDR3 protein is CASSQPVHQNTEAFF. CDR3 DNA sequence: TGTGCCAGCAGCCAACCCGTACACCAGAACACTGAAGCTTTCTTT. The rearrangement links TRBV4-2 to TRBJ1-1; D is undetermined. Germline CDR1 and CDR2: LGHNA and YNFKEQ. V was trimmed by 2 bases and J by 1 base, leaving 11 bases between them. The CDR3 is 15 amino acids.

This rearrangement joins TRBV4-2 to TRBJ2-5, with TRBD2 matching over 10 bases. This CDR3 is 15 amino acids long. Germline V gene lookup returns CDR1 LGHNA and CDR2 YNFKEQ. Germline trimming cut 6 bases from V and 4 bases from J; bases unmatched to any gene: 8. The CDR3 DNA is TGTGCCAGCAGTCAAACAGCGGGAGGGGTAGAGACCCAGTACTTC. Translation gives CASSQTAGGVETQYF.

The chain carries TRBV4-3 and TRBJ2-7; D may be TRBD2 (5 bases). Trimming cost V 1 base and J 3 bases, with 13 bases left between them. There are 15 residues in the CDR3. Germline V gene lookup returns CDR1 LGHNA and CDR2 YSLEER. CDR3 nucleotide sequence: TGCGCCAGCAGCCAAGGACGGGGTAAGGTCTACGAGCAGTACTTC. It specifies CASSQGRGKVYEQYF.

This clonotype turned up a few times. This chain connects TRBV4-3 to TRBJ2-7; TRBD2 aligns across 10 bases. Germline V gene lookup returns CDR1 LGHNA and CDR2 YSLEER. V lost 3 bases, J lost 2 bases, and 4 bases stayed unmatched. CDR3 length: 15 residues. The CDR3 is CASSQGLASTYEQYF. The CDR3 nucleotides read TGCGCCAGCAGCCAGGGACTAGCGAGCACCTACGAGCAGTACTTC.

The chain employs TRBV28 and TRBJ2-2; 9 bases agree with TRBD2. CDR1 and CDR2 from the germline V gene are MDHEN and SYDVKM. The V segment lost 4 bases and the J segment 6 bases; nucleotides outside the gene matches: 9. The CDR3 totals 16 residues. CDR3: CASSWIAGVPAGELFF. The CDR3, as DNA: TGTGCCAGCAGTTGGATAGCGGGAGTGCCTGCCGGGGAGCTGTTTTTT.

The chain is built from TRBV6-2 or TRBV6-3 and TRBJ2-5; either TRBD1 or TRBD2 may supply D (5 bases each). V shed 5 bases and J shed 5 bases, with 21 bases lying between them. Germline V lookup: CDR1 MNHEY, CDR2 SVGEGT. CDR3 length: 16 residues. DNA of the CDR3: TGTGCCAGCAGTCCCTGGAAGGGGTGGGAGCAGGAGACCCAGTACTTC. Translating gives CASSPWKGWEQETQYF.

The genes are TRBV7-6 and TRBJ1-1; 7 bases map to TRBD1. V shed 5 bases and J 0 bases; nucleotides not matched to a gene: 6. The CDR3 has 15 amino acids. Per germline, CDR1 SGHVS and CDR2 FNYEAQ. Here the CDR3 DNA reads TGTGCCAGCAGCCAGATGGGGACAGTGAACACTGAAGCTTTCTTT. Encoded protein: CASSQMGTVNTEAFF.

The chain couples TRBV7-8 to TRBJ2-6; tentative D call: TRBD1 (6 bases). Looked up from germline, CDR1 is SGHVS and CDR2 is FQNEAQ. The CDR3 runs 18 residues. The germline V and J ends were trimmed by 2 bases and 0 bases, with 14 bases remaining between them. The CDR3 reads CASSLPGQVISGANVLTF. CDR3 nucleotides: TGTGCCAGCAGCTTACCGGGACAAGTCATCTCTGGGGCCAACGTCCTGACTTTC.

With respect to this clonotype: This sequence may be a read error, since a much larger clone differs from it by one base. This chain connects TRBV7-6 to TRBJ1-1; no clear D. CDR1 and CDR2 from the germline V gene are SGHVS and FNYEAQ. This CDR3 spans 13 amino acids. The V and J ends lost 3 bases and 5 bases respectively, with 10 bases between them. The CDR3 DNA is TGTGCCAGCAGCTTGTGGGCGCAAACTGAAGCTTTCTTT. This gives the protein CASSLWAQTEAFF.

This clonotype has only a few counts. The chain links TRBV19 to TRBJ2-2; TRBD2 might be the D (6 bases). Trimming stripped 1 base from V and 6 bases from J, with 12 bases between. This CDR3 contains 15 residues. CDR1 and CDR2 (germline): LNHDA, SQIVND (reference sequence). CDR3: CASSIGRLASGELFF. The CDR3 region has the DNA TGTGCCAGTAGTATAGGACGTCTAGCGTCCGGGGAGCTGTTTTTT.

Many counts were recorded for this clonotype. The genes are TRBV7-9 and TRBJ2-3; 8 nucleotides line up with TRBD1. The germline V gene encodes CDR1 SEHNR and CDR2 FQNEAQ (reference sequence). V was clipped by 3 bases and J by 4 bases; unmatched bases: 6. This CDR3 comprises 15 residues. The chain's CDR3 is CASSFLQGVADTQYF. The CDR3 nucleotides read TGTGCCAGCAGCTTTTTACAGGGGGTCGCAGATACGCAGTATTTT.

Points on this clonotype: This may arise from a read error, as a much more abundant clone is one base away. The V gene is TRBV27, the J gene TRBJ1-2, with unresolved D. Germline values: CDR1 MNHEY, CDR2 SMNVEV (reference sequence). The length of the CDR3 is 12 residues. Here the CDR3 reads CASSFSNYGSTF. CDR3 coding DNA: TGTGCCAGCAGTTTTTCGAACTATGGCTCCACCTTC.

Of note for this clonotype: Since a much larger clone is just one base distant, this may be a read error. The missing conserved phenylalanine or tryptophan at the end of this CDR3 makes a read error likely. The chain carries TRBV7-6 and TRBJ2-5; D unclear. CDR3 length: 15 amino acids. Trimming removed 1 base from V and 2 bases from J, with 11 bases in between. Per the germline V gene, CDR1 is SGHVS and CDR2 is FNYEAQ. As DNA, the CDR3 is TGTGCCAGCAGCTTAGTCTCGACGGTACAAGAGACCCAGTACTCC. It encodes CASSLVSTVQETQYS.

At least ten counts were recorded for this clonotype. V and J are TRBV9 and TRBJ2-7; weak D call: TRBD2 (5 bases). The V end was cut by 4 bases, the J end by 5 bases, with 13 bases between. Germline CDR1 SGDLS, CDR2 YYNGEE. The CDR3 extends over 13 amino acids. The CDR3: CASSPSSGHEQYF. The CDR3 DNA reads as TGTGCCAGCAGCCCTAGCTCAGGCCACGAGCAGTACTTC.

This clonotype has only a few counts. The DNA of the CDR3 is TGTGCCAGCAGCCGGACAGGGAACTATGGCTACACCTTC. This gives the protein CASSRTGNYGYTF. The chain employs TRBV14 and TRBJ1-2, with 8 bases identical to TRBD1. The CDR3 sequence is 13 residues long. Germline CDR1 reads SGHDN; CDR2 reads FVKESK. Trimming cost V 4 bases and J 2 bases; bases outside gene matches: 0.

Remarks on this clonotype: A much larger clone lies one base from this, so it may be a read error. The CDR3 does not close with the conserved phenylalanine or tryptophan, likely indicating a read error. V usage is TRBV5-1 and J usage is TRBJ2-7; D ambiguous. Trimming stripped 5 bases from V and 0 bases from J, with 9 bases between. Germline-derived CDR1 and CDR2 are SGHRS and YFSETQ. The CDR3 length is 13 residues. The CDR3 here is CASREGISYEQYI. CDR3 coding DNA: TGCGCCAGCAGGGAAGGGATCTCCTACGAGCAGTACATC.

This CDR3 is CASSATTGTYNEQFF. The CDR3 DNA follows: TGTGCCAGCAGCGCGACGACAGGGACCTACAATGAGCAGTTCTTC. The V gene is TRBV7-6, the J gene TRBJ2-1; 7 bases match TRBD1. Germline trimming cut 5 bases from V and 2 bases from J; bases unmatched to any gene: 6. The CDR3 is 15 residues long. Germline V gene lookup returns CDR1 SGHVS and CDR2 FNYEAQ.

On this clonotype itself: A read error may produce the germline difference seen at one junction end. This chain links TRBV4-3 with TRBJ2-3, with D perhaps assigned TRBD1 or TRBD2 (5 bases each). CDR1 and CDR2 (germline): LGHNA, YSLEER. The CDR3 has 18 residues. The CDR3 spells CAGSLEGTPGAITDTQYF. CDR3 in DNA: TGCGCCGGCAGCCTTGAGGGCACTCCCGGGGCGATAACAGATACGCAGTATTTT.

This clonotype was observed a few times. The chain carries TRBV7-9 and TRBJ2-5; D is perhaps TRBD1 (5 bases). CDR1 and CDR2 from the germline V gene are SEHNR and FQNEAQ (reference sequence). Trimming stripped 1 base from V and 5 bases from J, with 8 bases between. This CDR3 contains 13 residues. CDR3 DNA: TGTGCCAGCAGCTTAGGGGCAGGGGAGACCCAGTACTTC. This codes for CASSLGAGETQYF.

This sequence joins TRBV7-8 and TRBJ2-6; no clear D. The CDR3 contains 15 residues. Trimming cost V 2 bases and J 1 base, with 6 bases left between them. Germline-derived CDR1 and CDR2 are SGHVS and FQNEAQ. This chain's CDR3 is CASSLIGSGANVLTF. In DNA form, the CDR3 reads TGTGCCAGCAGCTTAATAGGGTCTGGGGCCAACGTCCTGACTTTC.

V and J are TRBV19 and TRBJ2-1; D call uncertain. Trimming stripped 5 bases from V and 9 bases from J, with 11 bases between. CDR3 length: 12 residues. The germline V gene has CDR1 LNHDA and CDR2 SQIVND (reference sequence). The CDR3 coding sequence is TGTGCCAGTAGTCCTCGTAAGCCTGAGCAGTTCTTC. This gives the protein CASSPRKPEQFF.

Notes on this clonotype: A read error may be the cause here, since a much bigger clone is one base away. The chain combines TRBV9 with TRBJ2-1, with D hard to call. Trimming took off 0 bases at V and 1 base at J, with 8 bases between the two ends. Germline assignment: CDR1 SGDLS and CDR2 YYNGEE. CDR3 size: 15 residues. The CDR3 nucleotides read TGTGCCAGCAGCGTAGGGGCCGCGTCCTACAATGAGCAGTTCTTC. Its translation is CASSVGAASYNEQFF.

The sample holds a few counts of this clonotype. The chain joins TRBV15 to TRBJ2-5; tentative D call: TRBD2 (6 bases). CDR3 length: 14 residues. CDR1 is LNHNV, CDR2 YYDKDF, per germline (reference sequence). With 5 bases removed from V and 2 bases from J, the gap between germline ends came to 12 bases. The CDR3 bases are TGTGCCACCAGCCCACGGGAGCCTCAAGAGACCCAGTACTTC. Translation gives CATSPREPQETQYF.